This entry describes one TCR beta chain. What it binds is not known. This table comes from immunoSEQ multiplex PCR, and its TCRdb copy is limited to in-frame clones, with some not included. The sample lists about 72,000 clones; 88% were seen once. This sample stems from a study of OX40 agonist ivuxolimab in advanced cancers. Study-level points and caveats: Not determined was the antigen specificity of the expanded peripheral T cells. There were, on average, more expanded clones in CD8+ T cells than in CD4+.

CDR3 length: 15 amino acids. Germline values: CDR1 MGHRA, CDR2 YSYEKL. The V gene lost 6 bases and the J gene lost 0 bases, with 12 bases spanning the gap. The sample in question was CD4+ or CD8+ T cells sorted from blood, obtained in a trial of the OX40 agonist ivuxolimab. The genes are TRBV4-1 and TRBJ1-5, with a tentative D call TRBD1 (6 bases). The receptor was isolated from an adult with an advanced solid tumor such as melanoma, head and neck, liver or kidney cancer. The CDR3 DNA sequence: TGCGCCAGCAGGCTGTACAGGGATAGCAATCAGCCCCAGCATTTT. Its translation: CASRLYRDSNQPQHF.